This T cell receptor (beta chain) was profiled in a study of regulatory T cells in long-lasting Graves disease. Germline CDR1 reads MNHNS; CDR2 reads SASEGT. CDR3 size: 12 residues. The V gene lost 5 bases and the J gene lost 10 bases, with 11 bases spanning the gap. Time point denoted: newly diagnosed GD, antithyroid drugs for less than 3 months. The authors made the TCR library using RNA they extracted from PBMCs. With iRepertoire HTBI primers and Arm-PCR of CDR3 regions, TCR beta libraries were built. TCRdb reanalysed the multiplex PCR reads using MiXCR and keeps one entry per CDR3 protein. In the table there are about 420,000 distinct CDR3 sequences, about 17% of which are singletons. The sample also formed part of further work on T cells in Graves' hyperthyroidism and ophthalmopathy.

The material sequenced was peripheral blood mononuclear cells (PBMCs), taken at new diagnosis, from a patient treated with antithyroid drugs. The clonotype comes from a young woman with Graves disease. The chain employs TRBV6-1 and TRBJ1-4, with D uncertain. CDR3 residues: CASSPLRGKLFF. The CDR3 bases are TGTGCCAGCAGTCCTCTACGCGGAAAACTGTTTTTT.